This TCR beta chain was obtained from a study of response to subunit inactivated influenza vaccine. The CDR3 runs to 16 residues. Germline V gene sequence: CDR1 SGHVS, CDR2 FNYEAQ. V lost 8 bases and J lost 4; bases outside the gene matches: 14. TCRdb ran MiXCR on the RT-PCR reads and lists one entry per CDR3 protein. The data hold around 200,000 distinct CDR3 sequences, with 10% to 15% observed a single time. There are a few counts of this clonotype. The sample was also linked to a second study, of T cells expressing NK-cell markers. That source adds: What made the TCR beta cDNA was 5'RACE template switching with UMIs. Researchers got TCR beta repertoires out of sorted CD3+CD56+NKG2C+, CD3+CD56+NKG2C- and CD3+CD56-NKG2C+ T cells. The eight sequenced donors comprised seven who were HCMV-seropositive and one who was seronegative. The use of an anti-gamma-delta TCR antibody, which was added in several experiments, restricted sorting to T cells expressing alpha-beta TCR.

The sample here was CD8+ T cells sorted from PBMCs, taken 11 to 12 days after vaccination. The receptor was isolated from a man between 45 and 60 years old who received an inactivated influenza vaccine. J is TRBJ2-3 and V is TRBV7-6; TRBD2 matches 8 bases. This CDR3 reads CASAILGTRSADTQYF. The CDR3 nucleotides are TGTGCCAGCGCCATACTAGGGACTAGAAGTGCAGATACGCAGTATTTT.